This T cell receptor beta chain was obtained from a study of shared clonotypes between healthy human individuals. The CDR3 runs 14 residues. Looked up from germline, CDR1 is SGHRS and CDR2 is YFSETQ. V was trimmed by 0 bases and J by 2 bases, leaving 9 bases between them. Produced via immunoSEQ multiplex PCR; TCRdb's table is partial and in-frame only. The sample has a few million clones, under 95% seen once. The chain has TRBV5-1 and TRBJ2-7; D gene unclear. The receptor was derived from a man between 18 and 35 years old in good health. Some clones in this sample may be carry-over from other donors' samples. The specimen sequenced was naive CD4+ T cells from PBMCs. This sample's subset: CD45RA+ positively selected. In DNA form, the CDR3 reads TGCGCCAGCAGCTTGGGCCCTCTAGCCTACGAGCAGTACTTC. Residues: CASSLGPLAYEQYF.